The 11 T cell receptor beta chains given below trace back to one sample, sequenced in a study of neurological immune-mediated disorders. One entry per CDR3 protein, called by TCRdb with MiXCR from the 5' RACE reads. Of about 84,000 distinct CDR3 sequences listed, 10% are singletons. The sequenced material came from PBMCs. These receptors all come from a man in his forties in good health.

This clonotype was found many times. At one end, the junction sequence differs from germline, possibly due to a read error. The chain is built from TRBV5-1 and TRBJ2-2, with 7 bases lining up with TRBD1. Germline V CDR1 and CDR2: SGHRS, YFSETQ. This CDR3 comprises 15 residues. The CDR3 bases are TGCGCCAGCAGCGCCGGGACAGTTTACACAGGGGAGCTGTTTTTT. Translated: CASSAGTVYTGELFF.

Ten or more counts support this clonotype. CDR3 bases: TGTGCCAGCAGCCGGAAGGTCAGAGGGGCCCCCACCGGGGAGCTGTTTTTT. This codes for CASSRKVRGAPTGELFF. The V and J genes are TRBV14 and TRBJ2-2; perhaps D is TRBD1 or TRBD2 (5 bases each). From germline, CDR1 is SGHDN and CDR2 FVKESK. V was clipped by 4 bases and J by 4 bases, with 19 bases between them. This CDR3 is built from 17 residues.

This clonotype has a handful of counts. The rearrangement uses TRBV7-2 and TRBJ2-1; no clear D. The CDR3 sequence is 14 residues long. From germline, CDR1 is SGHTA and CDR2 FQGNSA. The V and J ends lost 0 bases and 5 bases respectively, with 8 bases between them. The chain's CDR3 is CASSLATVNNEQFF. CDR3 coding DNA: TGTGCCAGCAGCTTAGCGACCGTAAACAATGAGCAGTTCTTC.

This clonotype was counted ten times or more. The genes are TRBV7-9 and TRBJ2-1; a possible D gene is TRBD2 (6 bases). V was trimmed by 4 bases and J by 8 bases, leaving 15 bases between them. Germline V gene sequence: CDR1 SEHNR, CDR2 FQNEAQ (reference sequence). The CDR3 runs to 14 residues. In nucleotides, the CDR3 is TGTGCCAGCAGCTCGACCTCGACTAGGGATGAGCAGTTCTTC. It specifies CASSSTSTRDEQFF.

Many counts were recorded for this clonotype. This chain connects TRBV7-3 to TRBJ2-2; either TRBD1 or TRBD2 may supply D (5 bases each). This CDR3 contains 15 residues. The V end lost 5 bases, the J end lost 1 base, and 11 bases lay between the germline ends. Germline CDR1 SGHTA, CDR2 FQGTGA. The CDR3 sequence: CASSGTGGNTGELFF. In DNA form, the CDR3 reads TGTGCCAGCAGCGGTACAGGAGGGAACACCGGGGAGCTGTTTTTT.

The chain joins TRBV20-1 to TRBJ2-1, with a weak D call TRBD1 (5 bases). CDR3 length: 14 residues. V lost 3 bases, J lost 0 bases, and 9 bases lay in between. The germline V gene has CDR1 DFQATT and CDR2 SNEGSKA (reference sequence). CDR3 sequence (DNA): TGCAGTGCTAGTACGCAGGGCTCCTACAATGAGCAGTTCTTC. The encoded protein is CSASTQGSYNEQFF.

At least ten counts were recorded for this clonotype. V and J are TRBV4-2 and TRBJ2-1; weak D call: TRBD2 (6 bases). The CDR3 extends over 15 amino acids. Trimming removed 4 bases from V and 0 bases from J, with 10 bases in between. CDR1 and CDR2 (germline): LGHNA, YNFKEQ. In DNA form, the CDR3 reads TGTGCCAGCAGCCCTAGCGCCTACTCCTACAATGAGCAGTTCTTC. Translated: CASSPSAYSYNEQFF.

This clonotype occurred many times. The chain employs TRBV7-2 and TRBJ2-1, with D maybe TRBD1 (7 bases). The germline gives CDR1 SGHTA, CDR2 FQGNSA. The ends were cut back, 7 bases at V and 0 bases at J, with 16 bases in the middle. CDR3 length: 16 residues. CDR3 loop: CASIHSGGSSYNEQFF. The CDR3 nucleotides are TGTGCCAGCATCCACTCAGGGGGGAGCTCCTACAATGAGCAGTTCTTC. Filled out from reference TRBV7-2 and TRBJ2-1, the complete variable domain reads GAGVSQSPSNKVTEKGKDVELRCDPISGHTALYWYRQSLGQGLEFLIYFQGNSAPDKSGLPSDRFSAERTGGSVSTLTIQRTQQEDSAVYLCASIHSGGSSYNEQFFGPGTRLTVL.

The sample holds many counts of this clonotype. The chain uses TRBV28 and TRBJ1-2; a possible D gene is TRBD1 (6 bases). The CDR3 totals 14 residues. Between the trimmed V and J ends, which lost 4 bases and 8 bases, there was a span of 17 bases. CDR1 is MDHEN and CDR2 is SYDVKM in the germline V gene. This CDR3 is CASSSAWQGKGYTF. CDR3 in DNA: TGTGCCAGCAGTTCTGCATGGCAGGGGAAGGGCTACACCTTC.

This clonotype showed up many times. This chain joins TRBV28 and TRBJ2-7, with 9 positions matching TRBD1. Losses at the gene ends were 1 base for V and 7 bases for J; bases not matched to a gene: 11. CDR1 is MDHEN, CDR2 SYDVKM, per germline. The CDR3 consists of 16 residues. The CDR3 DNA follows: TGTGCCAGCAGTTTATACGTGGCACAGGGGGCAGGGGAGCAGTACTTC. Protein sequence: CASSLYVAQGAGEQYF.

This clonotype showed up many times. This rearrangement joins TRBV5-4 to TRBJ2-3; the D is unclear. V was cut by 0 bases and J by 6 bases, with 14 bases left in between. This CDR3 comprises 15 residues. From germline, CDR1 is SGHNT and CDR2 YYREEE (reference sequence). The DNA for the CDR3 is TGTGCCAGCAGCTTGGACAGAATAGGCTTTGATACGCAGTATTTT. The encoded protein is CASSLDRIGFDTQYF.